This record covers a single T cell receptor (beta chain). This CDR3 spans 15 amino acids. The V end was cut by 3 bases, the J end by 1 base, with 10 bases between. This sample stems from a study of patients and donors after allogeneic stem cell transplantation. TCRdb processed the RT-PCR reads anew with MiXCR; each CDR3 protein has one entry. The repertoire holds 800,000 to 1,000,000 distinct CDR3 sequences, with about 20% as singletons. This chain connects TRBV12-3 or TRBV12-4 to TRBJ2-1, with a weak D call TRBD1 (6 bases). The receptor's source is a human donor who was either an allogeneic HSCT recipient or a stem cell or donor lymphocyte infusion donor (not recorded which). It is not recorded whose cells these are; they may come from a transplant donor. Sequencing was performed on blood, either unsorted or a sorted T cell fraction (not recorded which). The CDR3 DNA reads TGTGCCAGCAGTTTTTACAGGGTATCCTACAATGAGCAGTTCTTC. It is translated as CASSFYRVSYNEQFF.